The entry below describes one T cell receptor beta chain. The antigen remains unidentified. The entry originates in a study of human T cells and chemical hapten exposure. Study-wide context: Patients received weekly diphenylcyclopropenone doses to the scalp throughout the approximately 25-week study.

CDR1 and CDR2 from the germline V gene are SGHKS and YYEKEE (reference sequence). The CDR3 has 17 residues. Trimming at V came to 3 bases and at J to 2 bases, leaving 10 bases not matched to a gene. Time point described: pre-sensitization, week 0. Treatment indicated: therapeutic diphenylcyclopropenone sensitization with weekly scalp DPC. Patch tests were applied only after blood draws. TCRdb redid the calling of the RACE reads with MiXCR, one entry per CDR3 protein. The sample comprises 180,000 or so distinct CDR3 sequences, around 30% of which are singletons, and 2.9% rests with the top ten. Overall study results and limits: Versus controls, significantly more large CDR3 similarity clusters arose from expanded TCRs.

The TCR was taken from a woman in her twenties or thirties with alopecia areata. Some clones in this sample may be carry-over from other donors' samples. The starting material was whole blood, obtained in connection with sensitization to the hapten diphenylcyclopropenone (DPC). The chain has TRBV5-5 and TRBJ2-1; 8 bases align to TRBD2. The CDR3 nucleotides are TGTGCCAGCAGCTCCCGGGGTGGCGGGGGGACCTACAATGAGCAGTTCTTC. Protein product: CASSSRGGGGTYNEQFF.